This T cell receptor (beta chain) derives from a study of blood T cell repertoires in COVID-19. The repertoire was sequenced with immunoSEQ multiplex PCR; TCRdb's copy has only in-frame clones and lacks some. In the table there are about 370,000 clones, roughly 90% of which are singletons. The germline V gene encodes CDR1 MNHEY and CDR2 SMNVEV (reference sequence). The CDR3 loop spans 15 amino acids. The trim removed 5 bases at V and 8 bases at J, leaving 8 bases unmatched. Followed over time, Seattle patients had been enrolled while infection was active. The receptor's source is a woman in her 30s with COVID-19, enrolled during active disease. V gene TRBV27 combines with J gene TRBJ1-6; 8 bases align to TRBD1. Sequenced input: peripheral blood. CDR3 sequence: CASSARGRRDSPLHF. CDR3 coding DNA: TGTGCCAGCAGTGCCAGGGGGCGTAGGGATTCACCCCTCCACTTT.